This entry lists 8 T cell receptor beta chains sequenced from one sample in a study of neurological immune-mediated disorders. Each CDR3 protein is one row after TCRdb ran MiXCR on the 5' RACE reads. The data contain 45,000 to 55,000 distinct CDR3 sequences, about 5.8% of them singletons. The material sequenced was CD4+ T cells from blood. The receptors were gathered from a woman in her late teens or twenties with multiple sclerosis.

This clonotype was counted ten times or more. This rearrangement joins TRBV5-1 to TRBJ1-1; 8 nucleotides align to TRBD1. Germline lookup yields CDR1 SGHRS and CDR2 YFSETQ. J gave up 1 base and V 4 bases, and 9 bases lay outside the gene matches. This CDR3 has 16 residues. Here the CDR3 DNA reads TGCGCCAGCAGCCCGGATGGACAGGGACCGAACACTGAAGCTTTCTTT. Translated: CASSPDGQGPNTEAFF.

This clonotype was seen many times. Here the CDR3 reads CASSKDPLLNTGELFF. For the CDR3, the DNA is TGCGCCAGCAGCAAGGACCCTCTTCTCAACACCGGGGAGCTGTTTTTT. The V call is TRBV10-1, the J call TRBJ2-2, with D unclear. The CDR3 length is 16 residues. Per the germline V gene, CDR1 is WNHNN and CDR2 is SYGVQD (reference sequence). Trimming stripped 6 bases from V and 2 bases from J, with 16 bases between.

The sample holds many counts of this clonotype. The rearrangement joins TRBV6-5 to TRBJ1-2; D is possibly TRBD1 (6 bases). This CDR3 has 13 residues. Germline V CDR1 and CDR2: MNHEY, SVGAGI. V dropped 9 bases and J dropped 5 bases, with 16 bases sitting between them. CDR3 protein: CASLDSSNYGYTF. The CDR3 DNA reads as TGTGCCAGTCTGGACAGTTCGAATTATGGCTACACCTTC.

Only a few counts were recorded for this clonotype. This chain's CDR3 is CASSPTSGRTDTQYF. The CDR3 region has the DNA TGTGCCAGCAGCCCTACTAGCGGGAGGACAGATACGCAGTATTTT. The chain couples TRBV7-9 to TRBJ2-3, with TRBD2 matching over 12 bases. The CDR3 covers 15 residues. CDR1 SEHNR and CDR2 FQNEAQ come from the germline V gene (reference sequence). V dropped 5 bases and J dropped 3; count of bases not matched to a gene: 3.

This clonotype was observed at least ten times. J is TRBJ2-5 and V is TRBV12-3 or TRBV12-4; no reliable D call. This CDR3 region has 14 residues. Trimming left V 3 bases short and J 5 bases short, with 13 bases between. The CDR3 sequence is CASSFQWRSETQYF. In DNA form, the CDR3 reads TGTGCCAGCAGTTTTCAGTGGCGGTCCGAGACCCAGTACTTC.

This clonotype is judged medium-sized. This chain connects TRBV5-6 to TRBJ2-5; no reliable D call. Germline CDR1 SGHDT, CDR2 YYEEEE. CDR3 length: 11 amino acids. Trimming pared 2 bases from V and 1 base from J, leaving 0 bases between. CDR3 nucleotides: TGTGCCAGCAGCTTCCAAGAGACCCAGTACTTC. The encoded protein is CASSFQETQYF.

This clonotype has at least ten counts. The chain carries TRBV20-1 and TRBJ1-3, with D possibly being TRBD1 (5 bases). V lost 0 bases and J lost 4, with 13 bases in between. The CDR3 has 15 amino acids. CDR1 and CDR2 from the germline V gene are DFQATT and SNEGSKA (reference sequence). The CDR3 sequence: CSARDIRQGGNTIYF. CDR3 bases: TGCAGTGCTAGAGATATACGCCAGGGCGGAAACACCATATATTTT.

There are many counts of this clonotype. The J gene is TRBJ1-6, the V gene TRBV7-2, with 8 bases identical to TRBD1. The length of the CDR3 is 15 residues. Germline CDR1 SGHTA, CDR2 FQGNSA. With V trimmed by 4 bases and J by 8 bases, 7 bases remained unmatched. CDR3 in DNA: TGTGCCAGCAGCTCACGACAGGGGCAGTATTCACCCCTCCACTTT. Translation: CASSSRQGQYSPLHF.